The clone carrying this T cell receptor (beta chain) was seen once. The data are from a study of blood T cell repertoires in COVID-19. The CDR3 loop spans 15 amino acids. The germline V and J ends were trimmed by 9 bases and 1 base, with 15 bases remaining between them. In germline, CDR1 is MNHEY, CDR2 SMNVEV (reference sequence). Here immunoSEQ multiplex PCR was the method, and the copy in TCRdb shows in-frame clones only, minus some. The sample shows roughly 200,000 clones, around 89% of them seen only once. Material: peripheral blood. V gene TRBV27 combines with J gene TRBJ2-2, with D possibly TRBD1 on 6 matching bases. The receptor comes from a woman aged 25 to 45 with acute or convalescent COVID-19. Here the CDR3 reads CASRPTGRNTGELFF. As DNA, the CDR3 is TGTGCCAGTAGACCGACAGGCAGGAACACCGGGGAGCTGTTTTTT.